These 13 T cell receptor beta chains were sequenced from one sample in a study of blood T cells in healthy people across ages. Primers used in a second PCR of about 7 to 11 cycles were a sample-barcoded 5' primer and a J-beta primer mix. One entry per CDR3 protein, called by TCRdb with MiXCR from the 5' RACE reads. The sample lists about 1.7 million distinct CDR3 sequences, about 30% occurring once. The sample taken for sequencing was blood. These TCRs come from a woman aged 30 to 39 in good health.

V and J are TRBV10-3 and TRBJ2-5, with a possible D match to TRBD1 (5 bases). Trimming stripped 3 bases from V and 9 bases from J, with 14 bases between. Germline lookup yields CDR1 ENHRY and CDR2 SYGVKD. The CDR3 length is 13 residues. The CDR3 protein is CAISEGEYQPQYF. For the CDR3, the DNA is TGTGCCATCAGTGAAGGGGAATATCAGCCCCAGTACTTC.

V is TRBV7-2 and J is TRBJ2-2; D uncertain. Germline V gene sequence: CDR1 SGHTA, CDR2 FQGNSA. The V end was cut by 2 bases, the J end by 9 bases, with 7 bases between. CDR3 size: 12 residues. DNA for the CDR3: TGTGCCAGCAGCTTATCGTCTAGGGAGCTGTTTTTT. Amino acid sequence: CASSLSSRELFF. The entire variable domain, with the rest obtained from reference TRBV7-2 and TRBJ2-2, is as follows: GAGVSQSPSNKVTEKGKDVELRCDPISGHTALYWYRQSLGQGLEFLIYFQGNSAPDKSGLPSDRFSAERTGGSVSTLTIQRTQQEDSAVYLCASSLSSRELFFGEGSRLTVL.

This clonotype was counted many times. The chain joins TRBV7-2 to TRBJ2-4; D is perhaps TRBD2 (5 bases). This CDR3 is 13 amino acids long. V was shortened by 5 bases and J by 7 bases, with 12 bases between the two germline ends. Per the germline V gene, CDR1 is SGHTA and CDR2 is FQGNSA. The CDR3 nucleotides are TGTGCCAGCAGCACATCGTCGGGGAACATTCAGTACTTC. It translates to CASSTSSGNIQYF.

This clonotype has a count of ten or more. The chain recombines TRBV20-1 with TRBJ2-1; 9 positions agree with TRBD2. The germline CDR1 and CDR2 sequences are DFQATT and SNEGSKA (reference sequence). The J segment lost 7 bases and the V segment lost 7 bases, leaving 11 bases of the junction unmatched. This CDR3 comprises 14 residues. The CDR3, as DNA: TGCAGTGGGCTGTGGCGGGGGGGCCTGAATGAGCAGTTCTTC. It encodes CSGLWRGGLNEQFF.

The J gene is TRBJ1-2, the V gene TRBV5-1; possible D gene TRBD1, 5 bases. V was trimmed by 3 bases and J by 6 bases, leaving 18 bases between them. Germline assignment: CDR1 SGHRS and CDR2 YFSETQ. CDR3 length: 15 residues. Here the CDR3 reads CASSSGFGGEDGYTF. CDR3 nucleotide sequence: TGCGCCAGCAGCTCCGGTTTCGGAGGGGAGGATGGCTACACCTTC.

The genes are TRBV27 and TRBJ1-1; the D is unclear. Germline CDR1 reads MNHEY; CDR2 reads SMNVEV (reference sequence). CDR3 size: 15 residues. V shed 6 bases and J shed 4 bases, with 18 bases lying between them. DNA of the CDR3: TGTGCCAGCAGCCAAGTAGACGGGCTTGGCACTGAAGCTTTCTTT. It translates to CASSQVDGLGTEAFF.

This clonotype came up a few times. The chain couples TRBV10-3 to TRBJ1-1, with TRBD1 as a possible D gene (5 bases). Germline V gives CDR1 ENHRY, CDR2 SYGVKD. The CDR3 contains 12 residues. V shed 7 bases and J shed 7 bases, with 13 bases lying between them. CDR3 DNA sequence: TGTGCCATCACGGGGGACCACTTTGAAGCTTTCTTT. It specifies CAITGDHFEAFF.

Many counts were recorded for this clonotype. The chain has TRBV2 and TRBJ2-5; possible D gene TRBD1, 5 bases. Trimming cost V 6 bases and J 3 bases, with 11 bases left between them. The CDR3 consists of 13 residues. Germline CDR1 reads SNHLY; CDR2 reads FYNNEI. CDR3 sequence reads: CASRPDSKETQYF. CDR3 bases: TGTGCCAGCAGACCCGACAGCAAAGAGACCCAGTACTTC. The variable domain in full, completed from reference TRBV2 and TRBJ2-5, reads EPEVTQTPSHQVTQMGQEVILRCVPISNHLYFYWYRQILGQKVEFLVSFYNNEISEKSEIFDDQFSVERPDGSNFTLKIRSTKLEDSAMYFCASRPDSKETQYFGPGTRLLVL.

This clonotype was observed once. The CDR3 protein is CAWTSPYRERTEAFF. CDR3 sequence (DNA): TGTGCCTGGACCTCGCCCTACAGGGAAAGGACTGAAGCTTTCTTT. The chain couples TRBV30 to TRBJ1-1; maybe TRBD1 (6 bases). CDR1 and CDR2 from the germline V gene are GTSNPN and SVGIG (reference sequence). V was clipped by 4 bases and J by 5 bases, with 20 bases between them. The CDR3 spans 15 residues. Full variable domain (remainder filled in from reference TRBV30 and TRBJ1-1): SQTIHQWPATLVQPVGSPLSLECTVEGTSNPNLYWYRQAAGRGLQLLFYSVGIGQISSEVPQNLSASRPQDRQFILSSKKLLLSDSGFYLCAWTSPYRERTEAFFGQGTRLTVV.

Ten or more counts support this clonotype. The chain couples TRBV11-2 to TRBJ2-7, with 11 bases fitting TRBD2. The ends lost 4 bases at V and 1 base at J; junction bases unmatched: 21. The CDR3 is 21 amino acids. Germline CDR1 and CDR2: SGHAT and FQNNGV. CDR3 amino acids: CASSSPLGSGTSGIHSYEQYF. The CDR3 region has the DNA TGTGCCAGCAGCTCACCCCTCGGATCGGGGACTAGCGGAATCCATTCCTACGAGCAGTACTTC.

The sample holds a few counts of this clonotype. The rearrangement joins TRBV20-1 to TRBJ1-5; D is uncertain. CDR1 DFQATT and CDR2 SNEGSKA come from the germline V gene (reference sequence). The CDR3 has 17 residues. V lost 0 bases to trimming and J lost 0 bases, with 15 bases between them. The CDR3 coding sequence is TGCAGTGCTAGAGATCGATCGGGCCCCCATAGCAATCAGCCCCAGCATTTT. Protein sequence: CSARDRSGPHSNQPQHF.

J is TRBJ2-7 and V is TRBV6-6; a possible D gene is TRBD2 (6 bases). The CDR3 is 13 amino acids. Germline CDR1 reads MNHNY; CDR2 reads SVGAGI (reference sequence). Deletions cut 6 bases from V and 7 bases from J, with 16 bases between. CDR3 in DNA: TGTGCCAGCAGCGAGGATCCGGGGAGGGAGCAGTACTTC. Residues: CASSEDPGREQYF.

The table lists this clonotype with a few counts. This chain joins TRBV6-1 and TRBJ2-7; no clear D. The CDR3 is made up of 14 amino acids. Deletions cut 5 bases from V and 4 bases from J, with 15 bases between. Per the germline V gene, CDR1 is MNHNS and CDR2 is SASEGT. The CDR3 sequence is CASSPRSTRYEQYF. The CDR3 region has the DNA TGTGCCAGCAGTCCAAGGAGCACCAGGTACGAGCAGTACTTC.